Listed here is a single T cell receptor beta chain. This receptor's antigen is unknown. Library preparation used 5' RACE. Preparation of each TCR library used about 4,000 ng of total RNA. For each sample, cDNA synthesis with SMARTScribe reverse transcriptase was split into eight separate reactions. Unique molecular identifiers containing a 6-nucleotide sample barcode were introduced through template switching during cDNA synthesis. TCRalpha and TCRbeta cDNA was amplified in two nested PCRs of approximately 17 and 9 cycles, and bead purification was carried out after each PCR. Before amplification, the cDNA was treated with uracil DNA-glycosylase and purified using the QIAquick PCR purification kit. The second PCR was the step at which Illumina TruSeq-compatible adapters and sample-specific barcodes were added. TapeStation and Qubit were used to check library quality and concentration, and 5 ng of each library went into the pool. Sequencing of the pooled libraries was done on an Illumina HiSeq2500 single-index Rapid Run using custom sequencing primers and 2 x 100 bp reads. The authors processed their data as follows. PCR and sequencing errors were corrected by UMI-based consensus assembly using MiGEC version 1.2.6. MiXCR version 2.1.1 handled V(D)J alignment, clonotype assembly and CDR3 extraction. To normalise gene usage, clonotype sharing and MAIT/NKT TCR abundance, the top 1000, 10 000 and 20 000 clonotypes in each sample were analysed. Diversity was computed as the inverse Simpson index with the vegan R package after downsampling to 27 000 UMIs. Statistical testing used paired Mann-Whitney U tests on the discordant twin pairs and applied Benjamini-Hochberg correction for multiple testing. The reads underwent TCRdb reprocessing, giving one record for each CDR3 protein sequence and no DNA. The V and J calls come from TCRdb's annotation, not from the publication. The table of this sample itemizes hundreds of thousands of distinct CDR3 sequences. The ten largest clones take up 2% to 3% of the sample.

There are 15 amino acids in the CDR3, from cysteine to phenylalanine inclusive. The protein alone is recorded here. As encoded in the germline V gene, CDR1 is ENHRY while CDR2 is SYGVKD. The source of the sample is a study of monozygotic twins with inflammatory bowel disease (dated by TCRdb to about 2019). Some background on the complete study: A total of 28 monozygotic twin pairs were included in the full study, comprising nine German pairs (four IBD-concordant, five IBD-discordant) and 19 IBD-discordant Danish pairs. The search for disease-associated traits relied mainly on comparing IBD patients with their genetically identical healthy co-twins within discordant pairs. Each individual had, on average, about 151 000 unique TCRalpha sequences and 181 000 unique TCRbeta sequences available for analysis. Here is what the overall study found, with its caveats: The results gave no support for a single strong signal or clonotype linked to IBD. Compared with healthy twins, IBD patients had fewer clonotypes in common with other individuals, a difference most pronounced in patients showing signs of disease activity. Concordant and discordant twins showed no difference in repertoire similarity, possibly because of limited statistical power. Background noise and inter-individual variability may have been introduced into the repertoires by the differing immunosuppressive treatments among patients. A decrease in TCRbeta repertoire diversity, as measured by inverse Simpson index, was observed in IBD patients compared with their healthy co-twins. The analysis was unable to tell different T cell subtypes apart.

A roughly 2.5 ml peripheral blood sample was drawn into PAXgene tubes per donor and stored at -80°C. Total RNA was isolated from whole blood with the PAXgene blood miRNA kit on an automated QIAcube, without T cell sorting. Peripheral blood from monozygotic twin pairs who were concordant or discordant for inflammatory bowel disease underwent deep TCRalpha and TCRbeta repertoire profiling using unique molecular barcoding. For every twin pair, smoking habits were documented, and each individual was categorised as a current, former or never smoker. The sequenced sample consisted of blood. This sequence uses TRBV10-3 and TRBJ1-4. This receptor was obtained from a human donor with ulcerative colitis or Crohn's disease, or a healthy co-twin of an affected twin (not recorded which). CDR3 protein: CAISERQGPNEKLFF.